This T cell receptor beta chain stems from a study of T cells expressing NK-cell markers. The CDR3 spans 13 residues. The germline gives CDR1 SGHAT, CDR2 FQNNGV. TCRdb reprocessed the 5' RACE reads; each CDR3 protein has one entry and no DNA is given. In total, the table holds about 550,000 distinct CDR3 sequences. The sequencing sample was made of blood T cells: a sorted CD56 or NKG2C T cell subset, CD4+ or CD8+ T cells, or bulk PBMC T cells (not recorded which). This clonotype was sampled from a man aged 18 to 29 in good health. This chain links TRBV11-2 with TRBJ2-1; as DNA is missing, the TRBD1 call by TCRdb cannot be tested. This CDR3 is CASSRDREGEQFF.